This T cell receptor (beta chain) was sequenced for a study of blood T cell repertoires in COVID-19. Study background: Donors in the United States, Italy and Spain gave samples during acute or convalescent COVID-19. T cells, B-cell-depleted T cells, or PBMCs provided the cDNA or gDNA that served as material.

Original analysis: Nucleated cell number was recorded as an estimate derived from reference gene primer amplification. Sequencing used immunoSEQ multiplex PCR; TCRdb keeps in-frame clones, though not all of them. That table is the source of V, J and clone size, and D and trimming were worked out from the DNA. This table holds about 73,000 clones, around 82% found once. V lost 6 bases and J lost 5, with 17 bases in between. The CDR3 sequence is 15 residues long. From germline, CDR1 is SGHRS and CDR2 YFSETQ. What was sequenced was peripheral blood. The TCR originated in a human donor in a cohort sampled during active COVID-19. This chain connects TRBV5-1 to TRBJ1-4, with D maybe TRBD1 (5 bases). The CDR3 DNA sequence: TGCGCCAGCACCCTTGGGACTGTAGGGAATGAAAAACTGTTTTTT. It is translated as CASTLGTVGNEKLFF.